Listed here is a single TCR beta chain. The antigen is unknown. Additional DNA sequences in this sample encode the identical CDR3. Clones were read by immunoSEQ multiplex PCR, and TCRdb kept only the in-frame ones, dropping some. The sample holds some 80,000 clones, 80% to 90% seen once. The data were obtained in a study of T cells in localized non-small cell lung cancer. Study observations and caveats: Sequencing covered just one tumor region, so heterogeneity cannot be ruled out. There were a median 57 of the top 100 tumor clones appearing in adjacent lung. Elevated circulating T cell density in blood was associated with longer overall survival.

The source is a man aged 35 to 69 with stage I lung adenocarcinoma. Source: peripheral blood, taken before any cancer treatment.

The CDR3 nucleotides are TGTGCCAGCAGCCTAGGACGGATGAACACTGAAGCTTTCTTT. Protein sequence: CASSLGRMNTEAFF. The chain joins TRBV7-2 to TRBJ1-1; no firm D call. Germline loops: CDR1 SGHTA, CDR2 FQGNSA. The V end lost 5 bases, the J end lost 0 bases, and 10 bases lay between the germline ends. The CDR3 runs to 14 residues.